This T cell receptor beta chain was documented in a study of blood T cell repertoires in COVID-19. Overall study context: There were acute and convalescent COVID-19 samples, and they came from the United States, Italy and Spain.

Original handling: Amplified reference gene primers provided the basis for estimating nucleated cell counts. Repertoires were generated with immunoSEQ multiplex PCR, while TCRdb's copy carries only in-frame clones and drops some. Clone size and V and J calls were adopted from that table, with D and trimming inferred from the DNA. Altogether about 83,000 clones are present, about 88% being singletons, with the ten largest covering around 7.3%. Germline CDR1 and CDR2: MNHEY and SMNVEV (reference sequence). This CDR3 is 14 amino acids long. V lost 3 bases to trimming and J lost 5 bases, with 12 bases between them.

The sequence came from a man older than 75 with active or convalescent COVID-19. Specimen: peripheral blood. The genes are TRBV27 and TRBJ2-3; possible D gene TRBD2, 5 bases. CDR3 sequence (DNA): TGTGCCAGCAGTTTCCGGACTTCACTAGATACGCAGTATTTT. Protein sequence: CASSFRTSLDTQYF.